Listed here are 12 T cell receptor beta chains from one sample, sequenced in a study of STAT3 mutations in large granular lymphocyte leukemia. Overall study results and limits: In T-cell large granular lymphocyte leukemia, about half of patients showed multiple immunodominant subclonotypes.

The data were produced by immunoSEQ multiplex PCR, yet TCRdb's version contains in-frame clones alone and is incomplete. The sample includes about 2,400 clones, around three fifths of them seen just once. No cognate antigen is known for these TCRs. Sequences were obtained from peripheral blood mononuclear cells. The receptors originated from a woman aged 50 to 65 with T-cell large granular lymphocyte leukemia. Some clones in this sample may be carry-over from other donors' samples.

This clone ranks as large. The chain carries TRBV19 and TRBJ2-7, with unresolved D. The CDR3 is 11 amino acids. Deletions cut 5 bases from V and 3 bases from J, with 5 bases between. Germline V lookup: CDR1 LNHDA, CDR2 SQIVND (reference sequence). The CDR3 region is CASSAHYEQYF. In nucleotides, the CDR3 is TGTGCCAGTAGTGCCCACTACGAGCAGTACTTC.

The rearrangement joins TRBV6-6 to TRBJ2-5; D is possibly TRBD2 (5 bases). The germline V and J ends were trimmed by 6 bases and 1 base, with 6 bases remaining between them. This CDR3 comprises 12 residues. Germline V gene lookup returns CDR1 MNHNY and CDR2 SVGAGI (reference sequence). The CDR3 DNA reads as TGTGCCAGCAGGCGGGCCCAAGAGACCCAGTACTTC. This translates into CASRRAQETQYF.

The V call is TRBV30, the J call TRBJ1-2; D gene unclear. Germline CDR1 GTSNPN, CDR2 SVGIG (reference sequence). Trimming cost V 5 bases and J 8 bases, with 12 bases left between them. The CDR3 loop spans 11 amino acids. The CDR3 coding sequence is TGTGCCTGGGTCATTTTGAACGGCTACACCTTC. This translates into CAWVILNGYTF.

The chain has TRBV18 and TRBJ2-7; D ambiguous. Germline-derived CDR1 and CDR2 are KGHSH and LQKENI. CDR3 length equals 16 residues. V was trimmed by 0 bases and J by 3 bases, leaving 15 bases between them. CDR3 coding DNA: TGTGCCAGCTCACCACCGGGCACCTCTGAGCTCTACGAGCAGTACTTC. This codes for CASSPPGTSELYEQYF.

The chain is built from TRBV6-5 and TRBJ1-2; D uncertain. CDR1 is MNHEY, CDR2 SVGAGI, per germline. The CDR3 is made up of 11 amino acids. V lost 8 bases and J 3 bases, leaving 7 bases between the germline ends. The CDR3 is CASGPYYGYTF. The CDR3 nucleotides read TGTGCCAGCGGACCGTACTATGGCTACACCTTC.

This clone was found once. The chain is built from TRBV5-1 and TRBJ1-2; 8 bases agree with TRBD1. The CDR3 totals 13 residues. Per the germline V gene, CDR1 is SGHRS and CDR2 is YFSETQ. Losses at the gene ends were 4 bases for V and 4 bases for J; bases not matched to a gene: 3. This CDR3 is CASSLDRAYGYTF. Written as DNA, the CDR3 is TGCGCCAGCAGCCTGGACAGGGCCTATGGCTACACCTTC.

This clone was seen a few times. This rearrangement joins TRBV30 to TRBJ1-2; D remains unclear. CDR1 is GTSNPN and CDR2 is SVGIG in the germline V gene (reference sequence). The CDR3 is made up of 14 amino acids. V was shortened by 4 bases and J by 2 bases, with 14 bases between the two germline ends. The CDR3: CAWKSGRWNYGYTF. The CDR3 nucleotides read TGTGCCTGGAAGAGCGGGCGATGGAACTATGGCTACACCTTC.

V and J are TRBV6-1 and TRBJ1-2, with 7 bases identical to TRBD1. Per the germline V gene, CDR1 is MNHNS and CDR2 is SASEGT. V shed 5 bases, J shed 4 bases, and the junction held 7 bases outside the gene matches. This CDR3 is 14 amino acids long. CDR3 sequence: CASSSLRDSYGYTF. The CDR3 DNA reads as TGTGCCAGCAGTTCACTCCGGGACAGCTATGGCTACACCTTC.

The table lists this clone with a few counts. The chain combines TRBV12-5 with TRBJ2-5, with 9 bases matching TRBD1. The germline gives CDR1 LGHNT, CDR2 FRNRAP. The CDR3 consists of 14 residues. Germline trimming cut 7 bases from V and 4 bases from J; bases unmatched to any gene: 7. CDR3 nucleotide sequence: TGTGCTAGTGCCCGGGGACAGGGAGGAGAGACCCAGTACTTC. Translation: CASARGQGGETQYF.

The genes are TRBV18 and TRBJ1-5, with D tentatively TRBD1 (5 bases). The CDR3 has 15 amino acids. Germline loops: CDR1 KGHSH, CDR2 LQKENI. Trimming pared 6 bases from V and 2 bases from J, leaving 14 bases between. In nucleotides, the CDR3 is TGTGCCAGCTCCGGCGGGGGAGTTGGCAATCAGCCCCAGCATTTT. Encoded protein: CASSGGGVGNQPQHF.

The chain couples TRBV5-4 to TRBJ1-2, with D perhaps TRBD1 (5 bases). The ends were cut back, 4 bases at V and 2 bases at J, with 12 bases in the middle. The CDR3 runs to 14 residues. Germline-derived CDR1 and CDR2 are SGHNT and YYREEE (reference sequence). CDR3 residues: CASSIIKGNYGYTF. The CDR3, as DNA: TGTGCCAGCAGCATCATCAAGGGGAACTATGGCTACACCTTC.

This sequence joins TRBV5-1 and TRBJ1-2; no reliable D call. Germline CDR1 is SGHRS and CDR2 is YFSETQ. Trimming removed 0 bases at V and 8 bases at J, with 14 bases between. The length of the CDR3 is 14 residues. CDR3 amino acids: CASSLEWTSGGYTF. The CDR3 nucleotides are TGCGCCAGCAGCTTGGAATGGACGTCGGGGGGCTACACCTTC. Based on the CDR3 plus reference TRBV5-1 and TRBJ1-2, the full variable domain is KAGVTQTPRYLIKTRGQQVTLSCSPISGHRSVSWYQQTPGQGLQFLFEYFSETQRNKGNFPGRFSGRQFSNSRSEMNVSTLELGDSALYLCASSLEWTSGGYTFGSGTRLTVV.